A single sample gave rise to the 9 T cell receptor beta chains below, sequenced in a study of human T cells and chemical hapten exposure. TCRdb re-derived calls from the RACE reads in MiXCR, one entry per CDR3 protein. The sample lists approximately 70,000 distinct CDR3 sequences, about 9.1% occurring once. As to time point: patch test 1, 2 weeks after DPC sensitization. Treatment specified: therapeutic diphenylcyclopropenone sensitization with weekly scalp DPC. Sequences were derived from whole blood, sampled in connection with sensitization to the hapten diphenylcyclopropenone (DPC). These receptors all come from a woman in her 40s with alopecia areata. Some clones in this sample may be carry-over from other donors' samples.

This clonotype was seen repeatedly, ten times or more. This sequence joins TRBV9 and TRBJ1-3; no firm D call. Germline loops: CDR1 SGDLS, CDR2 YYNGEE. The CDR3 sequence is 12 residues long. V lost 1 base, J lost 3 bases, and 2 bases lay in between. Here the CDR3 DNA reads TGTGCCAGCAGCGTACTTGGAAACACCATATATTTT. Its translation: CASSVLGNTIYF.

This clonotype was detected a few times. V is TRBV19 and J is TRBJ1-5; D possibly corresponds to TRBD1 (6 bases). Looked up from germline, CDR1 is LNHDA and CDR2 is SQIVND (reference sequence). The CDR3 is 16 amino acids. V was shortened by 3 bases and J by 3 bases, with 15 bases between the two germline ends. CDR3 residues: CASSMGGRSFNQPQHF. The CDR3 DNA is TGTGCCAGTAGTATGGGGGGCAGAAGCTTCAATCAGCCCCAGCATTTT.

This clonotype was recorded many times. The rearrangement joins TRBV18 to TRBJ2-1; 12 nucleotides agree with TRBD1. Germline CDR1 is KGHSH and CDR2 is LQKENI. V lost 8 bases, J lost 8 bases, and 4 bases stayed unmatched. The CDR3 length is 13 residues. The CDR3 reads CASTGQGAHEQFF. CDR3 bases: TGTGCCAGCACGGGACAGGGGGCTCATGAGCAGTTCTTC.

This rearrangement joins TRBV11-3 to TRBJ2-2; D unresolved. The CDR3 is made up of 16 amino acids. Germline lookup yields CDR1 SGHNT and CDR2 YENEEA. Trimming pared 5 bases from V and 2 bases from J, leaving 15 bases between. The CDR3 loop is CASSRSRADNTGELFF. As DNA, the CDR3 is TGTGCCAGCAGCCGATCCCGGGCGGATAACACCGGGGAGCTGTTTTTT. The full variable domain, its missing parts supplied by reference TRBV11-3 and TRBJ2-2, is EAGVVQSPRYKIIEKKQPVAFWCNPISGHNTLYWYLQNLGQGPELLIRYENEEAVDDSQLPKDRFSAERLKGVDSTLKIQPAELGDSAVYLCASSRSRADNTGELFFGEGSRLTVL.

This clonotype showed up just a few times. This chain connects TRBV12-3 or TRBV12-4 to TRBJ2-1, with 9 bases aligning to TRBD2. The CDR3 has 15 residues. The ends lost 3 bases at V and 2 bases at J; junction bases unmatched: 2. CDR3 protein: CASSFGGGAYNEQFF. The DNA of the CDR3 is TGTGCCAGCAGTTTTGGCGGGGGGGCCTACAATGAGCAGTTCTTC.

In this sample, this clonotype turned up many times. This chain joins TRBV6-6 and TRBJ1-2; possible D gene TRBD1, 5 bases. This CDR3 region has 16 residues. Germline loops: CDR1 MNHNY, CDR2 SVGAGI (reference sequence). The ends were cut back, 2 bases at V and 5 bases at J, with 18 bases in the middle. CDR3 amino acids: CASSYVGRGKPYGYTF. DNA for the CDR3: TGTGCCAGCAGTTACGTCGGAAGGGGAAAACCGTATGGCTACACCTTC.

This clonotype was found a few times. This chain joins TRBV7-2 and TRBJ1-6; D not certain. Germline CDR1 is SGHTA and CDR2 is FQGNSA. The CDR3 runs 13 residues. The DNA for the CDR3 is TGTGCGGCGGCCGCGGTTTATAATTCACCCCTCCACTTT. Protein product: CAAAAVYNSPLHF.

Worth noting for this clonotype: A much larger clonotype is one base distant, so this may be a read error. This sequence joins TRBV27 and TRBJ2-5; D not certain. CDR1 and CDR2 (germline): MNHEY, SMNVEV (reference sequence). The CDR3 runs to 10 residues. The V and J ends lost 11 bases and 7 bases respectively, with 11 bases between them. The chain's CDR3 is CACRVGTQYF. For the CDR3, the DNA is TGTGCCTGCCGGGTGGGGACCCAGTACTTC.

The V call is TRBV4-3, the J call TRBJ2-3; TRBD1 is a possible D gene (6 bases). V dropped 0 bases and J dropped 7 bases, with 11 bases sitting between them. The CDR3 sequence is 14 residues long. Germline loops: CDR1 LGHNA, CDR2 YSLEER. This chain's CDR3 is CASSQDERGYTQYF. The CDR3 DNA reads TGCGCCAGCAGCCAAGATGAGAGGGGGTATACGCAGTATTTT.